The 24 T cell receptor beta chains reported below all come from one sample, sequenced in a study of T cell responses to AZD1222 COVID-19 vaccine. The data were produced by immunoSEQ multiplex PCR, yet TCRdb's version contains in-frame clones alone and is incomplete. The sample consists of about 140,000 clones, approximately 90% of them appearing once. The sample was peripheral blood, taken on day 0 of AZD1222 vaccination. The receptors were gathered from an adult in good health.

J is TRBJ1-1 and V is TRBV18; no firm D call. The germline gives CDR1 KGHSH, CDR2 LQKENI. With 3 bases removed from V and 4 bases from J, the gap between germline ends came to 6 bases. The CDR3 spans 12 residues. CDR3: CASSPESTEAFF. Written as DNA, the CDR3 is TGTGCCAGCTCACCTGAGAGCACTGAAGCTTTCTTT.

V gene TRBV6-5 combines with J gene TRBJ2-1, with 10 bases lining up with TRBD2. V was clipped by 2 bases and J by 5 bases; unmatched bases: 3. This CDR3 has 15 residues. Germline CDR1 and CDR2: MNHEY and SVGAGI. The CDR3 DNA is TGTGCCAGCAGTTACCTTAGCGGGAGGAACAATGAGCAGTTCTTC. As protein: CASSYLSGRNNEQFF.

This chain joins TRBV6-5 and TRBJ2-3, with D tentatively TRBD2 (6 bases). The germline V gene has CDR1 MNHEY and CDR2 SVGAGI. Trimming left V 10 bases short and J 4 bases short, with 21 bases between. This CDR3 is built from 15 residues. CDR3 in DNA: TGTGCCACGAGCGGCCGGGGGTCAGTCGCAGATACGCAGTATTTT. Protein product: CATSGRGSVADTQYF.

The chain recombines TRBV18 with TRBJ1-2, with 8 bases aligning to TRBD1. V trimming: 1 base; J trimming: 6 bases; junction bases outside the gene matches: 4. Germline CDR1 is KGHSH and CDR2 is LQKENI. CDR3 length equals 14 residues. DNA for the CDR3: TGTGCCAGCTCACCACGACAGGGGATCGATGGCTACACCTTC. It codes for CASSPRQGIDGYTF.

The chain employs TRBV5-8 and TRBJ1-2; D is perhaps TRBD1 (5 bases). Germline V gives CDR1 SGHTS, CDR2 YDEGEE. V was pared by 4 bases and J by 2 bases, with 12 bases between. The CDR3 has 14 amino acids. CDR3 in DNA: TGTGCCAGCAGCCGCGGTGACAGCAACTATGGCTACACCTTC. Translating it yields CASSRGDSNYGYTF. The full variable domain, in which reference TRBV5-8 and TRBJ1-2 provide the parts outside the CDR3, is EAGVTQSPTHLIKTRGQQATLRCSPISGHTSVYWYQQALGLGLQFLLWYDEGEERNRGNFPPRFSGRQFPNYSSELNVNALELEDSALYLCASSRGDSNYGYTFGSGTRLTVV.

A single count supports this clone. The chain employs TRBV4-2 and TRBJ2-1, with D tentatively TRBD1 or TRBD2 (5 bases each). The V end was cut by 4 bases, the J end by 8 bases, with 21 bases between. Germline CDR1 reads LGHNA; CDR2 reads YNFKEQ. This CDR3 region has 16 residues. CDR3 sequence (DNA): TGTGCCAGCAGCCGCCGAGGGACGGGCGGAGGCGATGAGCAGTTCTTC. The encoded protein is CASSRRGTGGGDEQFF.

The chain is built from TRBV6-5 and TRBJ1-2; maybe TRBD1 (5 bases). Trimming took 0 bases from V and 5 from J, leaving 7 bases between them. Per the germline V gene, CDR1 is MNHEY and CDR2 is SVGAGI. The CDR3 length is 13 residues. CDR3 DNA sequence: TGTGCCAGCAGTTACTCGGGGGGATATGGCTACACCTTC. It translates to CASSYSGGYGYTF.

The chain employs TRBV28 and TRBJ1-1; TRBD1 matches at 8 bases. Trimming at V came to 5 bases and at J to 8 bases, leaving 7 bases not matched to a gene. Germline V gene sequence: CDR1 MDHEN, CDR2 SYDVKM. This CDR3 contains 13 residues. CDR3 DNA sequence: TGTGCCAGCAGTCTCCGGACAGGGTGGGAAGCTTTCTTT. Translated: CASSLRTGWEAFF.

The chain carries TRBV27 and TRBJ2-7; D is tentatively TRBD1 or TRBD2 (6 bases each). The V and J ends lost 5 bases and 6 bases respectively, with 23 bases between them. The CDR3 is 16 amino acids. Germline V gene lookup returns CDR1 MNHEY and CDR2 SMNVEV (reference sequence). CDR3 in DNA: TGTGCCAGCAGTCCCTCCGTCGGGGGCTTTTTGGTCGAGCAGTACTTC. The encoded protein is CASSPSVGGFLVEQYF.

The V and J genes are TRBV28 and TRBJ1-6; perhaps TRBD1 as D (5 bases). The CDR3 consists of 16 residues. Germline V lookup: CDR1 MDHEN, CDR2 SYDVKM. The V and J ends lost 5 bases and 7 bases respectively, with 18 bases between them. CDR3 sequence: CASSNRRRATNSPLHF. CDR3 bases: TGTGCCAGCAGTAACCGACGCAGGGCCACCAATTCACCCCTCCACTTT.

The V gene is TRBV13, the J gene TRBJ1-3, with TRBD1 identical over 9 bases. Germline loops: CDR1 PRHDT, CDR2 FYEKMQ (reference sequence). V shed 4 bases and J 3 bases; nucleotides not matched to a gene: 10. The CDR3 is 17 residues long. CDR3 amino acids: CASSSLARDRVGNTIYF. CDR3 DNA sequence: TGTGCCAGCAGCTCCCTCGCCCGGGACAGGGTTGGAAACACCATATATTTT.

This clone was seen more than once but under ten times. This chain connects TRBV7-2 to TRBJ2-7; D is possibly TRBD2 (5 bases). The germline gives CDR1 SGHTA, CDR2 FQGNSA. V was cut by 3 bases and J by 6 bases, with 15 bases left in between. The CDR3 is 14 amino acids. This chain's CDR3 is CASSFPGRVGEQYF. CDR3 in DNA: TGTGCCAGCAGCTTTCCGGGAAGGGTTGGCGAGCAGTACTTC.

The rearrangement uses TRBV29-1 and TRBJ2-2; D may be TRBD2 (6 bases). The CDR3 contains 13 residues. V was cut by 7 bases and J by 6 bases, with 15 bases left in between. CDR1 is SQVTM, CDR2 ANQGSEA, per germline. For the CDR3, the DNA is TGCAGCGCTCGCGGGGCGGGTGCCGGGGAGCTGTTTTTT. Its protein is CSARGAGAGELFF.

J is TRBJ1-3 and V is TRBV3-1 (or the pseudogene TRBV3-2); a possible D gene is TRBD1 (6 bases). CDR1 is LGHDT, CDR2 YNNKEL, per germline (reference sequence). This CDR3 has 16 amino acids. V lost 1 base to trimming and J lost 1 base, with 11 bases between them. The CDR3 loop is CASSQGDRQSGNTIYF. The CDR3 region has the DNA TGTGCCAGCAGCCAAGGCGACAGGCAATCTGGAAACACCATATATTTT.

V gene TRBV5-4 combines with J gene TRBJ2-5; no reliable D call. V was trimmed by 0 bases and J by 5 bases, leaving 14 bases between them. CDR3 length: 15 residues. Germline-derived CDR1 and CDR2 are SGHNT and YYREEE (reference sequence). CDR3 protein: CASSLGASGRETQYF. DNA of the CDR3: TGTGCCAGCAGCTTGGGGGCGTCTGGTCGGGAGACCCAGTACTTC.

This chain joins TRBV19 and TRBJ1-5, with D possibly matching TRBD1 (5 bases). Trimming cost V 2 bases and J 11 bases, with 13 bases left between them. Germline V gene data show CDR1 as LNHDA and CDR2 as SQIVND (reference sequence). CDR3 length: 13 amino acids. The DNA of the CDR3 is TGTGCCAGTAGTATATATCAGGGTTGGGCCCAGCATTTT. Protein: CASSIYQGWAQHF. Using reference TRBV19 and TRBJ1-5 for the parts outside the CDR3, the full variable domain is DGGITQSPKYLFRKEGQNVTLSCEQNLNHDAMYWYRQDPGQGLRLIYYSQIVNDFQKGDIAEGYSVSREKKESFPLTVTSAQKNPTAFYLCASSIYQGWAQHFGDGTRLSIL.

This chain joins TRBV7-2 and TRBJ2-7, with D possibly being TRBD1 (5 bases). The germline V gene has CDR1 SGHTA and CDR2 FQGNSA. The CDR3 runs 15 residues. The V end lost 5 bases, the J end lost 3 bases, and 17 bases lay between the germline ends. The CDR3 sequence: CASSPQLGAIYEQYF. DNA of the CDR3: TGTGCCAGCAGCCCTCAGCTAGGGGCGATCTACGAGCAGTACTTC.

This clone was found once. J is TRBJ2-2 and V is TRBV2; D uncertain. V dropped 11 bases and J dropped 0 bases, with 13 bases sitting between them. Germline CDR1 reads SNHLY; CDR2 reads FYNNEI. This CDR3 is built from 14 residues. CDR3 bases: TGTGCCGGAGACAAGTACCCGAACACCGGGGAGCTGTTTTTT. This sequence encodes CAGDKYPNTGELFF.

DNA of the CDR3: TGTGCCAGCAGTGAAAGTGACAGCGAGCAGTACTTC. Translated: CASSESDSEQYF. The J gene is TRBJ2-7, the V gene TRBV6-1, with D perhaps TRBD1 (5 bases). The germline V gene encodes CDR1 MNHNS and CDR2 SASEGT. Trimming cost V 2 bases and J 6 bases, with 8 bases left between them. The CDR3 length is 12 residues.

This chain links TRBV20-1 with TRBJ1-2; D remains ambiguous. The germline V and J ends were trimmed by 3 bases and 2 bases, with 10 bases remaining between them. The CDR3 runs to 13 residues. In germline, CDR1 is DFQATT, CDR2 SNEGSKA (reference sequence). In DNA, the CDR3 is TGCAGTGCTAGTATTCAAAGAAACTATGGCTACACCTTC. This codes for CSASIQRNYGYTF.

CDR3 DNA: TGTGCCAGCAGCTTGAATAGAGGAGTCACTGAAGCTTTCTTT. This gives the protein CASSLNRGVTEAFF. The rearrangement uses TRBV5-7 and TRBJ1-1; D not certain. TRBV5-7 is noted as an ORF with a role that remains uncertain. Between the trimmed V and J ends, which lost 1 base and 4 bases, there was a span of 11 bases. This CDR3 is 14 amino acids long.

V usage is TRBV19 and J usage is TRBJ2-3; weak D call: TRBD2 (6 bases). This CDR3 is 11 amino acids long. Trimming took off 5 bases at V and 11 bases at J, with 11 bases between the two ends. Germline CDR1 and CDR2: LNHDA and SQIVND (reference sequence). CDR3 nucleotide sequence: TGTGCCAGTAGTGACGGGGGAGGGCAGTATTTT. Protein product: CASSDGGGQYF.

This chain uses TRBV15 with TRBJ2-5; D is undetermined. V dropped 5 bases and J dropped 5 bases, with 9 bases sitting between them. CDR3 size: 12 residues. Germline loops: CDR1 LNHNV, CDR2 YYDKDF (reference sequence). CDR3 in DNA: TGTGCCACCAGCCCTCCCCGGGAGACCCAGTACTTC. It yields the protein CATSPPRETQYF.

The table lists this clone with a count of one. The chain has TRBV3-1 (or the pseudogene TRBV3-2) and TRBJ1-2; D ambiguous. Trimming cost V 1 base and J 4 bases, with 7 bases left between them. Germline CDR1 LGHDT, CDR2 YNNKEL (reference sequence). The CDR3 consists of 13 residues. In DNA, the CDR3 is TGTGCCAGCAGCCAAGCGTGGGCCTATGGCTACACCTTC. Amino acid sequence: CASSQAWAYGYTF.